This T cell receptor beta chain was captured in a study of cytomegalovirus exposure and HLA in healthy donors. Overall study findings and caveats: HLA allele associations emerged for around 15,000 TCR beta sequences in a later analysis, at 0.05 false discovery rate.

About this clone: Its antigen is still unknown.

The trim removed 6 bases at V and 2 bases at J, leaving 3 bases unmatched. The CDR3 totals 14 residues. Germline-derived CDR1 and CDR2 are MDHEN and SYDVKM. The primer mix had 60 Vbeta and 13 Jbeta primers. Here immunoSEQ multiplex PCR was the method, and the copy in TCRdb shows in-frame clones only, minus some. Found here are around 33,000 clones; the top ten clones hold over 4%. This receptor was taken from a woman between 35 and 50 years old in good health and CMV-seropositive. The sample was PBMCs. This sequence joins TRBV28 and TRBJ1-5; 8 bases agree with TRBD1. CDR3 sequence: CASRKDRGNQPQHF. CDR3 coding DNA: TGTGCCAGCAGAAAGGACAGGGGCAATCAGCCCCAGCATTTT. Based on the CDR3 plus reference TRBV28 and TRBJ1-5, the full variable domain is DVKVTQSSRYLVKRTGEKVFLECVQDMDHENMFWYRQDPGLGLRLIYFSYDVKMKEKGDIPEGYSVSREKKERFSLILESASTNQTSMYLCASRKDRGNQPQHFGDGTRLSIL.